A selection of T cell receptor beta chains follows, all from one sample in a study of type 1 regulatory T cells. What these receptors recognize is not known. TCRdb reanalysed the reads using MiXCR and keeps one entry per CDR3 protein. The sample shows 15,000 or so distinct CDR3 sequences, roughly 13% of them seen only once. The specimen sequenced was cultured T cells, either the whole culture or a sorted T cell fraction (not recorded which). The source is a human donor in good health. Each CDR3 is given with its conserved first and last residue. Each record gives: clone size, V gene, J gene, D gene, CDR3 DNA, CDR3 protein. D genes are given only for firm matches. Clone size is not always given. Where it is, it says once, few, many or a class for expanded clones.

NA,TRBV12-3/TRBV12-4,TRBJ1-5,NA,TGTGCCAGCAGCCGGGACGGCAATCAGCCCCAGCATTTT,CASSRDGNQPQHF
NA,TRBV20-1,TRBJ2-1,TRBD2,TGCAGTGCCGTTAGCGGGATTAGCTCCTACAATGAGCAGTTCTTC,CSAVSGISSYNEQFF
many,TRBV9,TRBJ2-2,NA,TGTGCCAGCAGCCAGAGTAGCAGCACCGGGGAGCTGTTTTTT,CASSQSSSTGELFF
many,TRBV15,TRBJ2-5,NA,TGTGCCACCAGCAGAGATTCCCGCGGAAGAACCGGGGCGGGAGAGACCCAGTACTTC,CATSRDSRGRTGAGETQYF
NA,TRBV5-8,TRBJ2-7,NA,TGTGCCAGCAGCTTGATACGATACTCCGAGCAGTACTTC,CASSLIRYSEQYF
many,TRBV7-2,TRBJ2-7,NA,TGTGCCAGCAGCTTTAGAGACGAGCAGTACTTC,CASSFRDEQYF
many,TRBV29-1,TRBJ1-1,NA,TGCAGCGGCCGGGACACCAATAGGAACACTGAAGCTTTCTTT,CSGRDTNRNTEAFF
many,TRBV27,TRBJ2-4,TRBD1,TGTGCCAGCAGTTTATACGGACAGGGCAAAAACATTCAGTACTTC,CASSLYGQGKNIQYF
many,TRBV5-1,TRBJ1-1,NA,TGCGCCAGCAGCTTGGAGGACCCATCGTCAGCTTTCTTT,CASSLEDPSSAFF
many,TRBV3-1,TRBJ1-1,TRBD1,TGTGCCAGCAGCCGATCGGACGCAGGGGGAATAACTGAAGCTTTCTTT,CASSRSDAGGITEAFF
many,TRBV12-3/TRBV12-4,TRBJ2-5,TRBD2,TGTGCCAGCAGTTTTACTAGCGGCCAAGAGACCCAGTACTTC,CASSFTSGQETQYF
NA,TRBV30,TRBJ1-1,NA,TGTGCCTGGAGCTCACAACAGGGCACTGAAGCTTTCTTT,CAWSSQQGTEAFF
many,TRBV5-1,TRBJ1-3,TRBD1,TGCGCCAGCAGCTTTGGAGGGGGCGAAGGAAACACCATATATTTT,CASSFGGGEGNTIYF
NA,TRBV7-2,TRBJ2-7,TRBD2,TGTGCCAGCAGCTTAGTGTCTAGCGGGAGTGGCGAGCAGTACTTC,CASSLVSSGSGEQYF
many,TRBV10-3,TRBJ2-3,TRBD2,TGTGCCATCAGTGACTCTAGCGGGAGCGCAGATACGCAGTATTTT,CAISDSSGSADTQYF
many,TRBV5-1,TRBJ2-5,NA,TGCGCCAGCAGCGGGGCGCAGCAAGAGACCCAGTACTTC,CASSGAQQETQYF
medium-sized,TRBV5-1,TRBJ2-7,TRBD2,TGCGCCAGCAGCTTGCTAGCGGAGTCCTACGAGCAGTACTTC,CASSLLAESYEQYF
many,TRBV12-3/TRBV12-4,TRBJ2-5,NA,TGTGCCAGCGGGGGCCGGTTGGAGACCCAGTACTTC,CASGGRLETQYF
many,TRBV11-2,TRBJ2-1,TRBD2,TGTGCCAGCAGCTTAGGCCTAGCGGGAGTACATGAGCAGTTCTTC,CASSLGLAGVHEQFF
NA,TRBV12-3/TRBV12-4,TRBJ2-2,NA,TGTGCCAGCAGCCGATCACCCGGGGAGCTGTTTTTT,CASSRSPGELFF
many,TRBV2,TRBJ1-1,NA,TGTGCCAGCAGCGAAGGTGGGGGTTTGGCTTTCTTT,CASSEGGGLAFF
many,TRBV30,TRBJ2-1,NA,TGTGCCTGGGATTCAGGGGTTTCCTACAATGAGCAGTTCTTC,CAWDSGVSYNEQFF
many,TRBV6-5,TRBJ2-3,NA,TGTGCCAGCAGAGCCGGGGGTAGCTTTAGCACAGATACGCAGTATTTT,CASRAGGSFSTDTQYF
NA,TRBV18,TRBJ2-1,TRBD1,TGTGCCAGCTCATCGTATACAGGGGTGGATGAGCAGTTCTTC,CASSSYTGVDEQFF
NA,TRBV3-1,TRBJ2-1,NA,TGTGCCAGCAGCTTTAGCGTTTACAATGAGCAGTTCTTC,CASSFSVYNEQFF
many,TRBV12-3/TRBV12-4,TRBJ2-1,NA,TGTGCCAGCAGTTTCCCCAATGAGCAGTTCTTC,CASSFPNEQFF
NA,TRBV7-3,TRBJ2-1,TRBD2,TGTGCCAGCAGCTCCTCCCGAAGCGGGGCTGAGCAGTTCTTC,CASSSSRSGAEQFF
many,TRBV5-1,TRBJ2-1,TRBD2,TGCGCCAGCAGCACTCCGACTAGCGGGTACTCCTACAATGAGCAGTTCTTC,CASSTPTSGYSYNEQFF
many,TRBV20-1,TRBJ2-1,TRBD2,TGCAGTGCCTACGGACTAGCGGGAAATGGTGAGCAGTTCTTC,CSAYGLAGNGEQFF
NA,TRBV19,TRBJ2-1,TRBD2,TGTGCCAGCCGTCCACCCGGGACTAGCGGAAACAATGAGCAGTTCTTC,CASRPPGTSGNNEQFF
many,TRBV27,TRBJ2-7,NA,TGTGCCAGCAGTCATGACACAACCTACGAGCAGTACTTC,CASSHDTTYEQYF